A selection of T cell receptor beta chains follows, all from one sample in a study of blood T cell repertoires in COVID-19. Profiled with immunoSEQ multiplex PCR; TCRdb holds only in-frame clones, not every one. Of a few hundred thousand clones in the sample, roughly 90% were seen once. Sequencing was performed on PBMCs or T cells enriched from blood (not recorded which). The receptors were sampled from a woman under 40 who had recovered from COVID-19. The CDR3 runs from the conserved cysteine through the conserved F or W. The order of the fields is clone size, CDR3 length, D gene, J gene, V gene, CDR3 protein, CDR3 DNA. A D gene is named only where the DNA matches it firmly. Clone size is stated in some rows and not others, as once, few, many or a class when expanded.

NA	22	NA	TRBJ2-3	TRBV21-1	CASSKVYSPIKTGTRRPDTQYF	TGTGCCAGCAGCAAAGTTTATAGTCCTATCAAGACAGGGACACGTCGACCAGATACGCAGTATTTT
NA	15	NA	TRBJ2-5	TRBV3-1/TRBV3-2	CASSQDHSLLETQYF	TGTGCCAGCAGCCAAGATCATAGCCTCCTGGAGACCCAGTACTTC
NA	17	TRBD1	TRBJ2-2	TRBV18	CASSPLRRDRENGELFF	TGTGCCAGCTCACCCCTCCGGCGGGACAGGGAAAACGGGGAGCTGTTTTTT
NA	15	NA	TRBJ1-1	TRBV10-3	CAISESTAGHPEAFF	TGTGCCATCAGTGAGTCGACAGCCGGTCACCCTGAAGCTTTCTTT
NA	13	NA	TRBJ1-3	TRBV3-1/TRBV3-2	CASSQYSGNTIYF	TGTGCCAGCAGCCAATACTCTGGAAACACCATATATTTT
few	14	TRBD1	TRBJ1-2	TRBV19	CASTRPDRGSGYTF	TGTGCCAGTACCCGACCGGACAGGGGGTCTGGCTACACCTTC
many	12	NA	TRBJ2-7	TRBV27	CASSEAGYEQYF	TGTGCCAGCAGTGAGGCGGGCTACGAGCAGTACTTC
few	15	NA	TRBJ2-1	TRBV13	CASSLEGQRGREQFF	TGTGCCAGCAGCTTAGAGGGACAAAGGGGACGTGAGCAGTTCTTC
once	11	NA	TRBJ1-5	TRBV2	CASSGAGPQHF	TGTGCCAGCAGTGGGGCGGGGCCCCAGCATTTT
NA	12	TRBD1	TRBJ1-3	TRBV9	CASSGQGYTIYF	TGTGCCAGCAGCGGACAGGGCTACACCATATATTTT
NA	13	NA	TRBJ2-5	TRBV2	CASSEYAGETQYF	TGTGCCAGCAGTGAGTACGCGGGGGAGACCCAGTACTTC
once	15	NA	TRBJ2-5	TRBV27	CASSSVWERQETQYF	TGTGCCAGCAGTTCCGTTTGGGAGCGCCAAGAGACCCAGTACTTC
NA	14	TRBD1	TRBJ2-2	TRBV28	CASSSGQGSGELFF	TGTGCCAGCAGTTCGGGACAGGGTTCCGGGGAGCTGTTTTTT
NA	18	TRBD1	TRBJ1-6	TRBV5-4	CASSSPTGTGLGNSPLHF	TGTGCCAGCAGCTCCCCCACCGGGACAGGGTTGGGCAATTCACCCCTCCACTTT
NA	14	TRBD1	TRBJ1-2	TRBV2	CASIFGQGHYGYTF	TGTGCCAGCATTTTCGGACAGGGACACTATGGCTACACCTTC
NA	17	NA	TRBJ1-1	TRBV4-2	CASSQDYARVVYTEAFF	TGTGCCAGCAGCCAAGATTACGCCAGGGTAGTATATACTGAAGCTTTCTTT
NA	15	TRBD2	TRBJ2-7	TRBV13	CASSSKTSGSYEQYF	TGTGCCAGCAGCTCGAAAACTAGCGGCTCCTACGAGCAGTACTTC
NA	10	NA	TRBJ1-1	TRBV20-1	CSARDRQAFF	TGCAGTGCTAGAGACAGGCAAGCTTTCTTT
NA	11	NA	TRBJ1-1	TRBV3-1/TRBV3-2	CASSQAAEAFF	TGTGCCAGCAGCCAAGCGGCTGAAGCTTTCTTT
NA	13	TRBD1	TRBJ1-2	TRBV6-5	CASRQTGGPGYTF	TGTGCCAGCAGGCAAACAGGGGGCCCGGGCTACACCTTC
NA	15	NA	TRBJ1-1	TRBV7-9	CASSGVGGVGTEAFF	TGTGCCAGCAGCGGCGTAGGGGGGGTTGGCACTGAAGCTTTCTTT
once	16	TRBD1	TRBJ1-3	TRBV18	CASSLGVTGSGNTIYF	TGTGCCAGCTCACTCGGAGTGACAGGGTCTGGAAACACCATATATTTT
NA	20	TRBD2	TRBJ2-1	TRBV28	CASSFLLPGTSGTEGDEQFF	TGTGCCAGCAGTTTTCTCCTTCCGGGGACTAGCGGGACTGAGGGTGATGAGCAGTTCTTC
NA	14	TRBD1	TRBJ1-6	TRBV27	CASARTGWDSPLHF	TGTGCCAGTGCCCGGACAGGGTGGGATTCACCCCTCCACTTT
NA	14	NA	TRBJ1-1	TRBV6-6	CASSPPGGDTEAFF	TGTGCCAGCAGTCCCCCGGGGGGGGACACTGAAGCTTTCTTT
NA	14	TRBD2	TRBJ2-1	TRBV2	CASLSGGGYNEQFF	TGTGCCAGCCTCAGCGGGGGGGGCTACAATGAGCAGTTCTTC
NA	18	TRBD2	TRBJ2-5	TRBV3-1/TRBV3-2	CASSQHRSGGAVEETQYF	TGTGCCAGCAGCCAACACAGGAGCGGGGGGGCAGTTGAAGAGACCCAGTACTTC
NA	13	NA	TRBJ2-1	TRBV11-3	CASSLDGYNEQFF	TGTGCCAGCAGCTTAGACGGGTACAATGAGCAGTTCTTC
once	15	NA	TRBJ2-1	TRBV5-1	CASTNSSGSYNEQFF	TGCGCCAGCACTAATAGCTCTGGGTCCTACAATGAGCAGTTCTTC
NA	16	TRBD2	TRBJ2-3	TRBV28	CASSLEVAGLGDTQYF	TGTGCCAGCAGTTTGGAGGTAGCGGGTTTGGGGGATACGCAGTATTTT